This TCR beta chain was profiled in a study of blood T cell repertoires in COVID-19 (dated by TCRdb to between 2020 and 2021). Study-wide context: Collaborator samples came from the United States, Italy and Spain and covered acute and convalescent phases of COVID-19. The samples were drawn from two sources: the first 160 participants of the ongoing ImmuneRACE study, and 950 to 1,500 subjects contributed by 6 global collaborators. HLA class I and class II types, where available, came from metadata supplied by the sample provider rather than from assay-based typing. Subjects who had been exposed to COVID-19, were actively infected with it, or had recovered from it provided the deeply sampled blood TCRbeta repertoires that made up the dataset. The repertoires were made available in a free public database intended to serve as a resource for research on the immune response to SARS-CoV-2. The prospective study material was composed of cDNA or gDNA derived from T cells, B-cell-depleted T cells, or PBMCs. Sample metadata almost always included a de-identified subject ID, COVID-19 status, age in years and sex. Study-wide findings and limitations: How much clinical and demographic metadata was included differed by source and by participant, and the metadata was provided uncurated.

About this clone itself: There is no known antigen for this receptor. No clone much larger than this one lies a single base away; base qualities are absent.

TCRbeta CDR3 regions were amplified from genomic DNA by means of the immunoSEQ Assay, a bias-controlled multiplex PCR. Per the source publication's procedure: The number of nucleated cells in each sample was estimated by amplification of reference gene primers within the assay. To quantify the absolute abundance of each unique TCRbeta CDR3 rearrangement, sequence reads were collapsed and filtered. For each sample, productive Simpson clonality was calculated as the square root of Simpson's diversity index over productive rearrangements. TCRdb holds this immuneACCESS table with in-frame rearrangements only. Some clones are missing; in checked studies, unresolved V genes explain under half, and the rest has no known cause. V and J calls and clone size are given by that table; D and trimming were obtained from the DNA. The sample table holds tens of thousands of clones, of which roughly 87% were seen once. The ten largest clones take up roughly a tenth of the sample.

CDR1 and CDR2 (ENHRY, SYGVKD) derive from the germline V gene. The trim is 10 bases for V and 1 base for J, with a gap of 14 bases between the germline ends. From the cysteine up to the phenylalanine, the CDR3 has a length of 13 residues. The CDR3 DNA has 39 bases and is translated from base 1. Collaborating institutions collected whole blood in K2EDTA tubes following their own protocols. For TCRbeta analysis, collaborators shipped samples in one of three forms: frozen whole blood, isolated PBMCs, or DNA extracted from either of those sample types. This receptor chain uses TRBV10-3 and TRBJ2-7; the D segment could be TRBD1, given 5 matching bases. Material for sequencing was peripheral blood. The receptor comes from a human donor with acute or convalescent COVID-19. The donor label of this sample is uncertain. The CDR3: CATASRVSYEQYF. Here is the DNA: TGTGCCACCGCCTCCAGGGTTTCCTACGAGCAGTACTTC.